Sequencing of this TCR beta chain was carried out in a study of radiotherapy plus CTLA-4 blockade in lung cancer. The overall study: Objective response was observed in roughly 20% of patients, and disease control in roughly 30%. Notes on the study in general: Among reported predictors of response, early blood T cell clone dynamics with interferon-beta performed best. In blood, after radiotherapy plus ipilimumab, tumor-derived TCR clones expanded.

Libraries were prepared by immunoSEQ multiplex PCR; TCRdb keeps only in-frame clonotypes and omits some of them. The sample records around 110,000 clones, 85% to 90% being singletons. CDR1 is MNHEY and CDR2 is SMNVEV in the germline V gene (reference sequence). Trimming left V 3 bases short and J 8 bases short, with 11 bases between. CDR3 length equals 13 residues. This clone was seen just once. Its specificity is not known. Chemo-refractory metastatic non-small-cell lung cancer patients were treated with focal radiation plus CTLA-4 blockade with ipilimumab. The rearrangement links TRBV27 to TRBJ2-1, with D maybe TRBD1 (5 bases). The sequence was obtained from a human donor with non-small cell lung cancer that progressed on radiotherapy plus ipilimumab. Some clones in this sample may be carry-over from other donors' samples. Here the sequenced sample was peripheral blood, taken from a patient treated with radiotherapy plus ipilimumab. CDR3 coding DNA: TGTGCCAGCAGTTTCGAAGGGGCTTATGAGCAGTTCTTC. The encoded protein is CASSFEGAYEQFF.